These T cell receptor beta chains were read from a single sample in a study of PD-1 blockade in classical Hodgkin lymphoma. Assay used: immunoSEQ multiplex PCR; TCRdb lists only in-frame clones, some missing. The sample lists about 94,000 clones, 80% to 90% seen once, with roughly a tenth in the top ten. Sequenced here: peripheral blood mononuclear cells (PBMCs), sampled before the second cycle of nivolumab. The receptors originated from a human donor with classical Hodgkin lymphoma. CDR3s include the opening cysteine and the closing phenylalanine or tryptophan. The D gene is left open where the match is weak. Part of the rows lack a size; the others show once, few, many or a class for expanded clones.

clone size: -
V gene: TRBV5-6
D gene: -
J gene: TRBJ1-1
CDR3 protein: CASSGGSEAFF

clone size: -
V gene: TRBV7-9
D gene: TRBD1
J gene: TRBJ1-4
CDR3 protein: CASSLGRGPEKLFF

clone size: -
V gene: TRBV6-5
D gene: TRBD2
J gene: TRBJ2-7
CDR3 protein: CASRTTSGSIYEQYF

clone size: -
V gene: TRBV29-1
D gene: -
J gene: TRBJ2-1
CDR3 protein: CSVVIIVNEQFF

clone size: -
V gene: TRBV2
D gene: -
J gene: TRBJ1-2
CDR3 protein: CASKTDSYGYTF

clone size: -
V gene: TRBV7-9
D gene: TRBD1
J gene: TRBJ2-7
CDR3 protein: CASSSGTGARYEQYF

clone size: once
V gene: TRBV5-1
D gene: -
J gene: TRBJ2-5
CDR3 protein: CASSLQGGRQETQYF

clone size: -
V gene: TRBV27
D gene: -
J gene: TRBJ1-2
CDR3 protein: CASLGPGGGYTF

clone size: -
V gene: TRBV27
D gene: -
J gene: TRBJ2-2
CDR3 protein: CASSWGSRGTGELFF

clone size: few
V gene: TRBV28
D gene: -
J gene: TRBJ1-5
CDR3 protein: CASSMNQPQHF

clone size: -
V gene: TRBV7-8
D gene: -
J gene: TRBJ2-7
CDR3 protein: CASSFGGSYEQYF

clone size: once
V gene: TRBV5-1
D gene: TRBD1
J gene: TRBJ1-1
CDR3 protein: CASSPGQGARSTEAFF

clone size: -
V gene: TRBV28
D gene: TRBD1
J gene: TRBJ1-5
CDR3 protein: CASTYRDRGFYSNQPQHF

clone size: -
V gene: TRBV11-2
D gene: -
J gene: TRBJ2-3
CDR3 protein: CASSLSGLTDTQYF

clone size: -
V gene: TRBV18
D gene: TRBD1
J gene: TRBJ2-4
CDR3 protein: CASSQKTQGVAKNIQYF

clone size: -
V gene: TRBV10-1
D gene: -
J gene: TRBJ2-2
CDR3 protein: CASRQSNTGELFF

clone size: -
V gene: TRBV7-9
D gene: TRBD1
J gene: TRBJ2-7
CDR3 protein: CASSSGTGVGYEQYF

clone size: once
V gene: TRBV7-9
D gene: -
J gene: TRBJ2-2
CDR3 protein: CASSPWTGELFF

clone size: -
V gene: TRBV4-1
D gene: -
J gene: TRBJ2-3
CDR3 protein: CASSQDGDSTDTQYF

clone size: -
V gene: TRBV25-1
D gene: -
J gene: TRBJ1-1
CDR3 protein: CASSVGGGMNTEAFF

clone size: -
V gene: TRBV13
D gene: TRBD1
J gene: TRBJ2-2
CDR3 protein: CASSPQGAFGELFF

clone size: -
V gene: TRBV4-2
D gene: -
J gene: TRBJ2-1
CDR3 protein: CASSQDRSYEQFF

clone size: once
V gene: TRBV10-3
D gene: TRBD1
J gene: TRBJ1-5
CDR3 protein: CAIGTGNQPQHF

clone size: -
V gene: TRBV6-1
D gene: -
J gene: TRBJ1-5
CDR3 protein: CASLGRGLIQPQHF

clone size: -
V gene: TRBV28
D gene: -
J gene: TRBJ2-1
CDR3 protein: CASSFSGPGEQFF

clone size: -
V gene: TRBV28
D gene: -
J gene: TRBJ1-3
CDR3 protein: CASSFEERGNTIYF

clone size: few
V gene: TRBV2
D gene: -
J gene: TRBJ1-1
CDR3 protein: CASRTRQEVNTEAFF

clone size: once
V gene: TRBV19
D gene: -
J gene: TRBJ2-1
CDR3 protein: CASSIGSEANNEQFF

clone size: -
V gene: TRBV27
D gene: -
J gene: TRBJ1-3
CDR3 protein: CASSLPAGSSGNTIYF

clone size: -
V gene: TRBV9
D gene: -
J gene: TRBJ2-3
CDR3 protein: CASRPSGSSTDTQYF

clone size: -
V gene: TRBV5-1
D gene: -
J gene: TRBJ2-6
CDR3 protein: CASSLGVVAGGANVLTF

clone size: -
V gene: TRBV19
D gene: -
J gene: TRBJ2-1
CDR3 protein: CASSIIGASYNEQFF

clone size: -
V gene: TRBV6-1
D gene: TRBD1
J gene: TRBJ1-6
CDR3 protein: CASSEGDRTASYNSPLHF

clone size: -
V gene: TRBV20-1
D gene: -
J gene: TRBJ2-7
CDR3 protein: CSAPDSHEQYF

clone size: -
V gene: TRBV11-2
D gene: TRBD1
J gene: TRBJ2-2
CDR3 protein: CASSSRQGGTGELFF

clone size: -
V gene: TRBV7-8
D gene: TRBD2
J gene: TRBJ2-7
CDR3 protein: CASSASGGAYEQYF

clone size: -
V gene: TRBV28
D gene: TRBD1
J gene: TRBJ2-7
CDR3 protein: CASSSPDRDEQYF

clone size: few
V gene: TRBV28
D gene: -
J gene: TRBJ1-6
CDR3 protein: CASSLSHNSPLHF

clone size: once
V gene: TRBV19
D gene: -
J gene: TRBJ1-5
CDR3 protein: CASSETDLSQPQHF

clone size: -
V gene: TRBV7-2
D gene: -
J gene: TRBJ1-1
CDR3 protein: CASSPLGGTEAFF

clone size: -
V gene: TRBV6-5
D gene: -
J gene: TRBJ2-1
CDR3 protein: CASSYWGNNEQFF

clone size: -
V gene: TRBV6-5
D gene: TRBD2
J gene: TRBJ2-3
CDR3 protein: CASSYWSGGADTQYF

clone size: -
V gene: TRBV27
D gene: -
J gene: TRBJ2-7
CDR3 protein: CASSLTLGPYEQYF

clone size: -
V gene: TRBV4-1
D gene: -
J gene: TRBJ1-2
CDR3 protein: CASSRGSYGYTF

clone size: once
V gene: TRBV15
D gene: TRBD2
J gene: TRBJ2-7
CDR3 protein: CATSRDYLSGDLGPQYF

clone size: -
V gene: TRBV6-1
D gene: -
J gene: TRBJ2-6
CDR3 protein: CASSDAVGGSGANVLTF

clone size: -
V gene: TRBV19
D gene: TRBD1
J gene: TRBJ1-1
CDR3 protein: CASSIQGAGTEAFF

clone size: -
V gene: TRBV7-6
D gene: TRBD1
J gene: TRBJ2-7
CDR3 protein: CASGVPLGQGAEEQYF

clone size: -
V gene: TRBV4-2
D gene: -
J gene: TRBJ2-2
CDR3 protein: CASSPTANTGELFF

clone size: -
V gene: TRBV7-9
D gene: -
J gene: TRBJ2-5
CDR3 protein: CASSSTGGTQYF

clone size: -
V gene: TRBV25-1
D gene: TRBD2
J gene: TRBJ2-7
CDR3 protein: CASSELGGLAPYEQYF

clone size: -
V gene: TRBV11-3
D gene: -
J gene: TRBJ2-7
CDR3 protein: CASSPRTGYEQYF

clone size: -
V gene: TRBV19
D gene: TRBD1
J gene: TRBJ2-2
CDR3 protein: CASSSGLTGMRGGELFF

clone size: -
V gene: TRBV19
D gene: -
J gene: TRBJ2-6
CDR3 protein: CASSIERVRSGANVLTF